The sequence of this TCR beta chain was determined in a study of T cell repertoires in cytomegalovirus infection. Overall study: From public TCR beta signatures came an indication of both CMV infection and matching HLA type.

The CDR3 covers 13 residues. Germline loops: CDR1 MNHEY, CDR2 SVGEGT. Trimming removed 5 bases at V and 5 bases at J, with 12 bases between. There are many counts of this clonotype. Antigen: not known. Findings and limits, study-wide: CMV-specific HLA-C-restricted TCR beta clonotypes dominated the ex vivo response. Identification of carriers of CMV plus the relevant HLA was performed using cumulative public TCR beta family frequency.

MiXCR was run by TCRdb on the reads, yielding one entry per CDR3 protein. The sample holds 90,000 to 130,000 distinct CDR3 sequences, around 10% seen once. This rearrangement joins TRBV6-2 or TRBV6-3 to TRBJ1-1; D remains unclear. This clonotype was obtained from a human donor in good health (CMV status not recorded). Some clones in this sample may be carry-over from other donors' samples. The sequenced material came from PBMCs, sequenced either directly or after in vitro stimulation (not recorded which). The CDR3 nucleotides are TGTGCCAGCAGTCCGGTCCCGAGAACTGAAGCTTTCTTT. Residues: CASSPVPRTEAFF.